This TCR beta chain was retrieved from a study of identical twins. Study outcomes and limitations: Excess low generation probability was seen in twin-shared out-of-frame alpha sequences.

Each cDNA held unique molecular identifiers, and template switching gave it a universal primer site. One entry per CDR3 protein results from TCRdb running MiXCR on the 5' RACE reads. Of about 720,000 distinct CDR3 sequences in the sample, over 8.5% were seen once. The donor group consisted entirely of healthy Caucasians. This clonotype was detected a few times. Its matching antigen is unknown. Germline V gene sequence: CDR1 DFQATT, CDR2 SNEGSKA (reference sequence). There are 11 residues in the CDR3. V lost 6 bases to trimming and J lost 9 bases, with 14 bases between them. Separately, the same data were catalogued under a study of yellow fever vaccine responses in identical twins.

This TCR was recovered from a young woman in good health. The rearrangement uses TRBV20-1 and TRBJ2-5; perhaps TRBD2 as D (5 bases). Sequenced material: PBMCs. The CDR3 region has the DNA TGCAGTGCAAAACTAGTAGGGTCCCAGTACTTC. It codes for CSAKLVGSQYF.